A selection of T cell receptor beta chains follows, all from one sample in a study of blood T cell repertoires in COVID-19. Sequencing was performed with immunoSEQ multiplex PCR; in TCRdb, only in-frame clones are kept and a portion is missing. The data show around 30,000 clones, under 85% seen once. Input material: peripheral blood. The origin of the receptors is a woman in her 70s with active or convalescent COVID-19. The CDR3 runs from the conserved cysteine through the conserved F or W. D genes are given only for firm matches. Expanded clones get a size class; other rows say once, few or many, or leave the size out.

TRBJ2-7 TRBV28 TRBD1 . TGTGCCAGCAGTGTTTCCGGGACAGGGTGGTACGAGCAGTACTTC CASSVSGTGWYEQYF
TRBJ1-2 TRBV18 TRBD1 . TGTGCCAGCTCACCACCGACCGGACAGGCCTATGGCTACACCTTC CASSPPTGQAYGYTF
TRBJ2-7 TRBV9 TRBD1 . TGTGCCAGCAGCGGTGGGCTGGGACAGGGGCCCTACGAGCAGTACTTC CASSGGLGQGPYEQYF
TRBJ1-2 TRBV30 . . TGTGCCTGGAGTGTTCCAGGTGGCTACACCTTC CAWSVPGGYTF
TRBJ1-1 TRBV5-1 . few TGCGCCAGCAGCGCCTCTACAGGGCGGAACACTGAAGCTTTCTTT CASSASTGRNTEAFF
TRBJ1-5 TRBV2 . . TGTGCCAGCAGTGGGGGGGGCAATCAGCCCCAGCATTTT CASSGGGNQPQHF
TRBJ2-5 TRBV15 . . TGTGCCACCAGCAGAGATCAGGGGCGGGCCGTCGAGACCCAGTACTTC CATSRDQGRAVETQYF
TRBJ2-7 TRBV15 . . TGTGCCACCAGCAGGGCCTCGGGACTGGTGACCTACGAGCAGTACTTC CATSRASGLVTYEQYF
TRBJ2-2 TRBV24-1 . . TGTGCCACCAGTGACCCGGGACAAGGGACCGGGGAGCTGTTTTTT CATSDPGQGTGELFF
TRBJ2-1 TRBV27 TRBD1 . TGTGCCAGCAGTTCGACAGGGGGCAGCTACAATGAGCAGTTCTTC CASSSTGGSYNEQFF
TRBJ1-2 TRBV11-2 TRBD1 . TGTGCCAGCAGCTTTAACAGGGGTACCTCCAACTATGGCTACACCTTC CASSFNRGTSNYGYTF
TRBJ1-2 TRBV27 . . TGTGCCAGCAGTCCTGGACCTACGGGGGGCTACACCTTC CASSPGPTGGYTF
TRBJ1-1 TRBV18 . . TGTGCCAGCTCACCGAGGGACACCCTATTTTACCCAAACACTGAAGCTTTCTTT CASSPRDTLFYPNTEAFF
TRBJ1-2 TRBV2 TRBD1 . TGTGCCAGCAGGATTCGGACAGGGGACTTGGGCTACACCTTC CASRIRTGDLGYTF
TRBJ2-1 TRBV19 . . TGTGCCAGTAGGCCTTACCTGAGCTCCTACAATGAGCAGTTCTTC CASRPYLSSYNEQFF
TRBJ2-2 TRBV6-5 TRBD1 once TGTGCCAGCAGCCGGGACAGGGTTCCCGCCGGGGAGCTGTTTTTT CASSRDRVPAGELFF
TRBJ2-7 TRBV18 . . TGTGCCAGCTCACCTCGTCCGTCGGACTACCAAGGGAGCTCCTACGAGCAGTACTTC CASSPRPSDYQGSSYEQYF
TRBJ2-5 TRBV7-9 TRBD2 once TGTGCCAGCAGTCCGACTAGCGGGGGGGCTCTAACCCAGTACTTC CASSPTSGGALTQYF
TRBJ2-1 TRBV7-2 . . TGTGCCAGCAGCTCAACTAGGGCGGAGCGCTACAATGAGCAGTTCTTC CASSSTRAERYNEQFF
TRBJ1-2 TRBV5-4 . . TGTGCCAGCAGCTCCGGGACTCAGAACTATGGCTACACCTTC CASSSGTQNYGYTF
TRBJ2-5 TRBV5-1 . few TGCGCCAGCAGCTTGGAAGGGGGAGAGACCCAGTACTTC CASSLEGGETQYF
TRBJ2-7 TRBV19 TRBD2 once TGTGCCAGTAGTAGAATAATGTCGGGGGGGCCAGTAGCCTACGAGCAGTACTTC CASSRIMSGGPVAYEQYF
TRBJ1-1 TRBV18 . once TGTGCCAGCTCACCACGAGGACAGAACACTGAAGCTTTCTTT CASSPRGQNTEAFF
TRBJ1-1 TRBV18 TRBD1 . TGTGCCAGCGCCCCCGGCGGGACAGTTTCCATTGAAGCTTTCTTT CASAPGGTVSIEAFF
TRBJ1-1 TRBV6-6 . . TGTGCCAGCAGTTACGAGTTTTACACTGAAGCTTTCTTT CASSYEFYTEAFF
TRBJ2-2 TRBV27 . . TGTGCCAGCAGTTTGCGGGGGCTTGGCACCGGGGAGCTGTTTTTT CASSLRGLGTGELFF
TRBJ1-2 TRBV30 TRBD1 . TGTGCCTGGGGGACAGGGTTAGGGTATGGCTACACCTTC CAWGTGLGYGYTF
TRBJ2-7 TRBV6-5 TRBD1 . TGTGCCAGCAACTCCCGGGGACAGGGGGCTTTCGAGCAGTACTTC CASNSRGQGAFEQYF
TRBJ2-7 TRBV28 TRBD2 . TGTGCCAGTTCTAGCGGGGGCTACGAGCAGTACTTC CASSSGGYEQYF
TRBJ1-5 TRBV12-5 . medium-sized TGTGCATCCGCCGGGGAAGGAGGACTGAATCAGCCCCAGCATTTT CASAGEGGLNQPQHF
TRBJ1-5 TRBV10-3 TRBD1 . TGTGCCATCAGTGATTCCGGGACAGGGGGCAGTCAGCCCCAGCATTTT CAISDSGTGGSQPQHF
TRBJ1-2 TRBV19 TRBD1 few TGTGCCAGTAGTATAGATCTATCTCAGGGGGCGAACTATGGCTACACCTTC CASSIDLSQGANYGYTF
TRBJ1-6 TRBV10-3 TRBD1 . TGTGCCATCAGTGACCGGGACAGGGTGGGTAGCTTAAATTCACCCCTCCACTTT CAISDRDRVGSLNSPLHF
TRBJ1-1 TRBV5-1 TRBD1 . TGCGCCAGCAGCTTGGGGAGGGGGCAAGGTGAAGCTTTCTTT CASSLGRGQGEAFF
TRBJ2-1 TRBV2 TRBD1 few TGTGCCAGCGCCTGGCGGACAGGGGTTAATGAGCAGTTCTTC CASAWRTGVNEQFF
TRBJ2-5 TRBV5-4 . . TGTGCCAGCAGCTCCGAGGGGGCTCGGGGGGAGACCCAGTACTTC CASSSEGARGETQYF
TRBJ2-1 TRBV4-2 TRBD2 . TGTGCCAGCAGCCTTCGGACTAGCGGGAGAGGGAATGAGCAGTTCTTC CASSLRTSGRGNEQFF
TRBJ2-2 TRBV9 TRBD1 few TGTGCCAGCAGTCGTAGGACAGGGGTCGACACCGGGGAGCTGTTTTTT CASSRRTGVDTGELFF
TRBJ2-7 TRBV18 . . TGTGCCAGCTCACCGACCGGAGGACTCTACGAGCAGTACTTC CASSPTGGLYEQYF
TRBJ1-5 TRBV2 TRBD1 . TGTGCCAGCGAGTCCGGGACAGGGGGACATCAGCCCCAGCATTTT CASESGTGGHQPQHF